Listed below are T cell receptor beta chains from one sample, sequenced in a study of blood T cell repertoires in COVID-19. TCRdb's copy holds only in-frame clones and misses some; the assay was immunoSEQ multiplex PCR. The sample includes 150,000 to 200,000 clones, around 84% of them seen just once. Input material: PBMCs or T cells enriched from blood (not recorded which). The receptors were sampled from a woman aged 50 to 60 who had recovered from COVID-19. Both conserved end residues are part of each CDR3. The order of the fields is J gene, V gene, D gene, clone size, CDR3 protein, CDR3 DNA. A D gene is named only where the DNA matches it firmly. Rows may omit the clone size; those that give it use once, few, many or a size class.

>TRBJ2-7|TRBV7-2|TRBD2|-
CASSPSSGHYEQYF
TGTGCCAGCAGCCCCTCTAGCGGGCACTACGAGCAGTACTTC
>TRBJ2-5|TRBV28|-|-
CASRGAGRQPGETQYF
TGTGCCAGCCGAGGAGCAGGGCGGCAGCCTGGGGAGACCCAGTACTTC
>TRBJ2-2|TRBV2|-|-
CASSGTGRGELFF
TGTGCCAGCAGTGGTACAGGGAGAGGGGAGCTGTTTTTT
>TRBJ2-1|TRBV9|TRBD2|-
CASSVAGTSLSSEQFF
TGTGCCAGCAGCGTAGCCGGGACTAGCCTTAGTAGTGAGCAGTTCTTC
>TRBJ1-3|TRBV28|-|few
CASSFRSSGNTIYF
TGTGCCAGCAGTTTTCGGAGCTCTGGAAACACCATATATTTT
>TRBJ2-3|TRBV4-1|TRBD2|-
CASSQLAGGPGTQYF
TGCGCCAGCAGCCAACTAGCGGGGGGGCCCGGGACGCAGTATTTT
>TRBJ2-7|TRBV10-3|-|many
CAISPISTRAFREQYF
TGTGCCATCAGTCCCATCTCGACTAGAGCCTTCCGGGAGCAGTACTTC
>TRBJ2-7|TRBV4-3|-|once
CASSPAEGRIYEQYF
TGCGCCAGCAGCCCAGCCGAGGGGAGGATCTACGAGCAGTACTTC
>TRBJ1-3|TRBV7-2|-|-
CASSLGQVTGNTIYF
TGTGCCAGCAGCTTAGGGCAAGTAACTGGAAACACCATATATTTT
>TRBJ1-2|TRBV20-1|-|few
CSPLSGYTF
TGCAGCCCGCTGAGTGGCTACACCTTC
>TRBJ2-2|TRBV25-1|TRBD2|-
CASSARTSGNTGELFF
TGTGCCAGCAGTGCCCGGACTAGCGGGAACACCGGGGAGCTGTTTTTT
>TRBJ1-1|TRBV18|TRBD1|-
CASSPNTQGVNTEAFF
TGTGCCAGCTCACCTAATACACAGGGGGTGAACACTGAAGCTTTCTTT
>TRBJ1-2|TRBV4-3|-|-
CASSRGAGSNYGYTF
TGCGCCAGCAGCCGCGGGGCCGGATCCAACTATGGCTACACCTTC
>TRBJ1-4|TRBV4-3|-|-
CASSHSAGTSYEKLFF
TGCGCCAGCAGCCATTCCGCCGGGACATCGTATGAAAAACTGTTTTTT
>TRBJ1-1|TRBV3-1/TRBV3-2|-|few
CASSQVGGNTEAFF
TGTGCCAGCAGCCAAGTCGGGGGGAACACTGAAGCTTTCTTT
>TRBJ2-1|TRBV7-2|TRBD2|-
CTSSFRLAGVVNEQFF
TGTACCAGCAGCTTTCGACTAGCGGGAGTGGTAAATGAGCAGTTCTTC
>TRBJ2-7|TRBV19|-|-
CASSIVVGLEQYF
TGTGCCAGTAGTATAGTTGTGGGGCTCGAGCAGTACTTC
>TRBJ2-2|TRBV19|TRBD1|-
CASSIRPGQGRGELFF
TGTGCCAGTAGTATAAGACCGGGACAGGGGCGCGGGGAGCTGTTTTTT
>TRBJ2-7|TRBV7-2|TRBD2|-
CASSSRGDHYEQYF
TGTGCCAGCAGCTCGCGGGGGGACCACTACGAGCAGTACTTC
>TRBJ2-3|TRBV6-5|-|-
CASSYSNLVTTQYF
TGTGCCAGCAGTTACTCGAACCTGGTTACAACGCAGTATTTT